This TCR beta chain derives from a study of read filtering for tumor transcriptome and immune sequencing. Study at large: The cohort had around 18 men and under 15 women aged roughly 47 to 90, mean about 68 years. Under 10 patients were R-ISS I, around 15 were R-ISS II, six or seven were R-ISS III.

V lost 0 bases and J lost 11, with 23 bases in between. Germline V lookup: CDR1 SGHRS, CDR2 YFSETQ. The CDR3 is 16 residues long. There are a few counts of this clonotype. Molecular barcoded adaptors covering alpha/delta and beta/gamma chains were used on 400 ng RNA. TCRdb called the reads again in MiXCR, with one record for every CDR3 protein. The sample lists more than 100,000 distinct CDR3 sequences; 13% were seen once. The sample consisted of a population of CD138-negative cells sorted from bone marrow. The V gene is TRBV5-1, the J gene TRBJ2-5; the D call may be TRBD1 or TRBD2 (6 bases each). The clonotype was recovered from a donor aged 40 or older with multiple myeloma. The CDR3 reads CASSLAGGGSSGLQYF. CDR3 DNA sequence: TGCGCCAGCAGCTTGGCCGGGGGCGGATCGTCGGGCTTACAGTACTTC.